This paragraph covers one TCR beta chain sequence. In the original analysis: Estimates of nucleated cell counts were drawn from the amplification of reference gene primers. Only in-frame clones appear in the TCRdb table, and some are missing; sequencing was by immunoSEQ multiplex PCR. V and J calls and clone size are as listed in that table; D and trimming were resolved from the DNA. The data contain 91,000 or so clones, 90% to 95% of them seen just once; the ten biggest clones take up 3% to 4%. The data are from a study of blood T cell repertoires in COVID-19. Study in general: COVID-19 samples, acute and convalescent, were from the United States, Italy and Spain. From T cells, B-cell-depleted T cells, or PBMCs came the material, which was cDNA or gDNA.

V lost 0 bases and J lost 14, with 9 bases in between. Germline V CDR1 and CDR2: SGHNT, YYREEE (reference sequence). The CDR3 sequence is 12 residues long. The sequenced material came from peripheral blood. The genes are TRBV5-4 and TRBJ1-6, with D maybe TRBD1 (6 bases). The receptor was isolated from a woman aged 50 to 60 in a cohort sampled during active COVID-19. The chain's CDR3 is CASSLEGGALHF. The CDR3 coding sequence is TGTGCCAGCAGCTTGGAGGGGGGGGCCCTCCACTTT.